Shown below are 7 T cell receptor beta chains from a single sample sequenced in a study of T cells in Graves' hyperthyroidism and ophthalmopathy. Authors of the study amplified TCR beta CDR3 regions from RNA transcripts. The HTBI primer set was used in a first-round RT-PCR of the TCR CDR3. In TCRdb, the multiplex PCR reads were re-called with MiXCR into one record per CDR3 protein. The sample holds fewer than 750,000 distinct CDR3 sequences, roughly 14% seen once. The specimen was blood. These receptors all stem from a woman aged 40 to 50 with Graves' ophthalmopathy.

The chain couples TRBV7-6 to TRBJ2-5; no clear D gene. The CDR3 extends over 13 amino acids. Germline CDR1 SGHVS, CDR2 FNYEAQ. The ends were cut back, 5 bases at V and 1 base at J, with 8 bases in the middle. The CDR3, as DNA: TGTGCCAGCAGCGTTTACTCCCAAGAGACCCAGTACTTC. Protein product: CASSVYSQETQYF.

This clonotype showed up many times. The gene calls are TRBV7-2 and TRBJ2-7; 7 bases align to TRBD2. Germline lookup yields CDR1 SGHTA and CDR2 FQGNSA. Losses at the gene ends were 6 bases for V and 0 bases for J; bases not matched to a gene: 8. The CDR3 runs 15 residues. This chain's CDR3 is CASRPSGASSYEQYF. DNA of the CDR3: TGTGCCAGCAGACCAAGCGGGGCTAGCTCCTACGAGCAGTACTTC.

At least ten counts were recorded for this clonotype. The chain recombines TRBV6-1 with TRBJ1-2; D not resolved. The CDR3 length is 12 residues. Germline V gene data show CDR1 as MNHNS and CDR2 as SASEGT. V was cut by 5 bases and J by 2 bases, with 6 bases left in between. The CDR3: CASSRGNYGYTF. CDR3 DNA sequence: TGTGCCAGCAGTAGAGGGAACTATGGCTACACCTTC.

This chain joins TRBV29-1 and TRBJ2-7; no clear D gene. Per germline, CDR1 SQVTM and CDR2 ANQGSEA. This CDR3 has 13 residues. V dropped 7 bases and J dropped 0 bases, with 13 bases sitting between them. The CDR3 loop reads CSASVGSSYEQYF. CDR3 DNA: TGCAGCGCCTCGGTGGGAAGCTCCTACGAGCAGTACTTC.

This clonotype was seen many times. This rearrangement joins TRBV28 to TRBJ1-5; weak D call: TRBD1 (5 bases). The V end lost 2 bases, the J end lost 3 bases, and 11 bases lay between the germline ends. CDR1 is MDHEN, CDR2 SYDVKM, per germline. This CDR3 region has 15 residues. CDR3: CASSLRAGPNQPQHF. For the CDR3, the DNA is TGTGCCAGCAGTTTAAGGGCAGGGCCCAATCAGCCCCAGCATTTT.

This clonotype was observed at least ten times. This chain uses TRBV20-1 with TRBJ2-7, with 8 nucleotides matching TRBD1. CDR3 length: 11 amino acids. V lost 6 bases and J lost 5; bases outside the gene matches: 3. The germline CDR1 and CDR2 sequences are DFQATT and SNEGSKA (reference sequence). CDR3 in DNA: TGCAGTGCCCTGACAGGGGACGAGCAGTACTTC. It specifies CSALTGDEQYF.

There are many counts of this clonotype. The genes are TRBV6-5 and TRBJ2-7; 9 bases match TRBD1. The trim removed 2 bases at V and 8 bases at J, leaving 4 bases unmatched. Germline CDR1 MNHEY, CDR2 SVGAGI. The CDR3 has 13 amino acids. The CDR3 DNA reads as TGTGCCAGCAGTTACGGGACAGGGTATCAGCAGTACTTC. Protein sequence: CASSYGTGYQQYF.